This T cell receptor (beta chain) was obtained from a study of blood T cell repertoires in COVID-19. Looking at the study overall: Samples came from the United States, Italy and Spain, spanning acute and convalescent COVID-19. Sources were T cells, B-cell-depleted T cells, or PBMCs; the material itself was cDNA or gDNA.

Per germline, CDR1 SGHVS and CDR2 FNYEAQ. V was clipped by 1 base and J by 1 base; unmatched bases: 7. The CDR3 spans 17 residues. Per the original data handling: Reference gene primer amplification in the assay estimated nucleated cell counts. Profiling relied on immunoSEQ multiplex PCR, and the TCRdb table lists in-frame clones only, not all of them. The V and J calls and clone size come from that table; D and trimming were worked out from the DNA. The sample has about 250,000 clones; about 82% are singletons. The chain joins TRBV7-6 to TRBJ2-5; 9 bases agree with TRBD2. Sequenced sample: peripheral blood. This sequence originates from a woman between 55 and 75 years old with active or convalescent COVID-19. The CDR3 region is CASSLVYAGGRQETQYF. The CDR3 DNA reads TGTGCCAGCAGCTTAGTTTACGCGGGGGGGCGCCAAGAGACCCAGTACTTC.